This T cell receptor (beta chain) is drawn from a study of T cells in Graves' hyperthyroidism and ophthalmopathy. Germline CDR1 reads MNHEY; CDR2 reads SMNVEV (reference sequence). This CDR3 spans 13 amino acids. Trimming left V 8 bases short and J 5 bases short, with 16 bases between. The table lists this clonotype with many counts. The investigators amplified TCR beta CDR3 regions from RNA transcripts. The TCR CDR3 first-round RT-PCR relied on the HTBI primer set. TCRdb itself ran the multiplex PCR reads through MiXCR, one entry per CDR3 protein. The table shows hundreds of thousands of distinct CDR3 sequences, with around 14% occurring only once. Those patients with uncontrolled infection, other autoimmune disease, pregnancy or lactation were excluded. Blood dates from first hyperthyroidism diagnosis, before any ophthalmopathy symptoms.

This chain links TRBV27 with TRBJ2-7; no firm D call. Sequencing was carried out using blood. The origin of this receptor is a woman aged 18-35 years with Graves' hyperthyroidism that later progressed to Graves' ophthalmopathy. For the CDR3, the DNA is TGTGCCAGCGCACGGCGTAGGGTTGACGAGCAGTACTTC. Protein: CASARRRVDEQYF.